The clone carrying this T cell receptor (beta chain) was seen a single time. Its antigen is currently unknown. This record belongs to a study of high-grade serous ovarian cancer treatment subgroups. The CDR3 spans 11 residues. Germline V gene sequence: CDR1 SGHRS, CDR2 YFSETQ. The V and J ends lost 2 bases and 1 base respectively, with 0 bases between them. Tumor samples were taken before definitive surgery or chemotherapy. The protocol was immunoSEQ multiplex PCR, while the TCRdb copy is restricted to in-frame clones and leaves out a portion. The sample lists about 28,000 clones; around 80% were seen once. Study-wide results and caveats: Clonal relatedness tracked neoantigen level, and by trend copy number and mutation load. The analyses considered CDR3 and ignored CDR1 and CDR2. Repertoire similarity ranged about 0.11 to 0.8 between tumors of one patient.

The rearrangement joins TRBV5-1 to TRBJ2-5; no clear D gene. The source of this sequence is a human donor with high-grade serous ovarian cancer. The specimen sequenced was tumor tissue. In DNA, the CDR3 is TGCGCCAGCAGCTTCCAAGAGACCCAGTACTTC. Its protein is CASSFQETQYF.